One sample yielded the 15 T cell receptor beta chains listed below, sequenced in a study of T cells after yellow fever vaccination. TCRdb independently ran MiXCR on the 5' RACE reads; one entry per CDR3 protein. Here the sample spans 300,000 or so distinct CDR3 sequences, roughly 8.4% being singletons. The sequences come from PBMCs, collected about 49 days after the first yellow fever vaccination. The receptors were sampled from a man between 18 and 35 years old who received the YFV17D yellow fever vaccine.

This clonotype has a handful of counts. V gene TRBV7-9 combines with J gene TRBJ1-2; D remains ambiguous. With 5 bases removed from V and 9 bases from J, the gap between germline ends came to 22 bases. CDR3 length: 15 amino acids. CDR1 is SEHNR and CDR2 is FQNEAQ in the germline V gene (reference sequence). The CDR3 loop is CASSPGVGLGDSYTF. DNA for the CDR3: TGTGCCAGCAGCCCCGGGGTGGGTCTCGGGGATAGCTACACCTTC.

V is TRBV4-1 and J is TRBJ1-5, with TRBD1 as a possible D gene (5 bases). CDR3 length: 14 residues. Trimming took off 1 base at V and 7 bases at J, with 11 bases between the two ends. Germline V gene lookup returns CDR1 MGHRA and CDR2 YSYEKL. The CDR3 region has the DNA TGCGCCAGCAGCCAAGCGACAGTCGAACAGCCCCAGCATTTT. Its translation is CASSQATVEQPQHF.

This clonotype was recorded a few times. The rearrangement uses TRBV12-3 or TRBV12-4 and TRBJ2-7; D is perhaps TRBD1 or TRBD2 (5 bases each). This CDR3 region has 11 residues. The V end lost 10 bases, the J end lost 4 bases, and 11 bases lay between the germline ends. For the CDR3, the DNA is TGTGCCATCCGGGACGGGTACGAGCAGTACTTC. Translation gives CAIRDGYEQYF.

About this clonotype itself: The CDR3 end shows no conserved phenylalanine or tryptophan, and so a read error is likely. The chain carries TRBV20-1 and TRBJ1-1; possible D gene TRBD1, 5 bases. Germline CDR1 and CDR2: DFQATT and SNEGSKA (reference sequence). The CDR3 totals 14 residues. V was shortened by 0 bases and J by 7 bases, with 15 bases between the two germline ends. In DNA form, the CDR3 reads TGCAGTGCTAGAGATCTTTCGGGACCAGGTGAAGCTTTCTCT. Its protein is CSARDLSGPGEAFS.

This clonotype occurred a few times. The chain uses TRBV6-6 and TRBJ1-1; D not resolved. Germline loops: CDR1 MNHNY, CDR2 SVGAGI (reference sequence). V was shortened by 8 bases and J by 4 bases, with 11 bases between the two germline ends. The CDR3 loop spans 12 amino acids. CDR3 DNA: TGTGCCAGCGGGTACGTTTCCACTGAAGCTTTCTTT. It codes for CASGYVSTEAFF.

The rearrangement joins TRBV7-2 to TRBJ2-3; tentatively, D is TRBD1 (6 bases). V was clipped by 5 bases and J by 2 bases, with 14 bases between them. CDR1 is SGHTA, CDR2 FQGNSA, per germline. The CDR3 has 15 amino acids. The CDR3 nucleotides are TGTGCCAGCAGCCCCGGGTGGGGGCTCACAGATACGCAGTATTTT. Translation: CASSPGWGLTDTQYF.

V gene TRBV7-3 combines with J gene TRBJ2-2; D is unresolved. This CDR3 is 16 amino acids long. With 5 bases removed from V and 0 bases from J, the gap between germline ends came to 13 bases. Per the germline V gene, CDR1 is SGHTA and CDR2 is FQGTGA. The CDR3 DNA sequence: TGTGCCAGCAGCCCCAATTTTCGACCGAACACCGGGGAGCTGTTTTTT. The encoded protein is CASSPNFRPNTGELFF.

This clonotype occurred a few times. The rearrangement links TRBV6-4 to TRBJ1-1; D remains ambiguous. The CDR3 has 15 residues. With 4 bases removed from V and 3 bases from J, the gap between germline ends came to 15 bases. Germline V gives CDR1 MRHNA, CDR2 SNTAGT. CDR3 residues: CASSVFASGDTEAFF. The CDR3 DNA reads TGTGCCAGCAGTGTCTTCGCAAGCGGGGACACTGAAGCTTTCTTT.

The chain recombines TRBV4-3 with TRBJ1-3, with a tentative D call TRBD1 (5 bases). The CDR3 totals 17 residues. Trimming took off 0 bases at V and 0 bases at J, with 12 bases between the two ends. CDR1 is LGHNA and CDR2 is YSLEER in the germline V gene. CDR3: CASSQDPPGPSGNTIYF. CDR3 DNA sequence: TGCGCCAGCAGCCAAGATCCCCCAGGGCCCTCTGGAAACACCATATATTTT.

This clonotype was seen ten or more times. The chain recombines TRBV7-2 with TRBJ1-5, with D maybe TRBD1 (5 bases). This CDR3 has 15 residues. CDR1 is SGHTA, CDR2 FQGNSA, per germline. Trimming cost V 5 bases and J 2 bases, with 13 bases left between them. The CDR3, as DNA: TGTGCCAGCAGCCTAACCGGGACCCGCAATCAGCCCCAGCATTTT. Translating gives CASSLTGTRNQPQHF.

This clonotype was found a few times. The chain has TRBV7-9 and TRBJ1-3; D uncertain. Trimming took off 4 bases at V and 1 base at J, with 11 bases between the two ends. This CDR3 spans 15 amino acids. Germline lookup yields CDR1 SEHNR and CDR2 FQNEAQ (reference sequence). The CDR3, as DNA: TGTGCCAGCAGCTGGGCTGGTTTGTCTGGAAACACCATATATTTT. This codes for CASSWAGLSGNTIYF.

J is TRBJ1-1 and V is TRBV5-1; no clear D gene. The V gene's germline CDR1 is SGHRS and CDR2 YFSETQ. This CDR3 has 16 residues. Deletions cut 2 bases from V and 4 bases from J, with 18 bases between. The CDR3 loop reads CASSFRVSSEGTEAFF. The CDR3 DNA is TGCGCCAGCAGCTTCCGGGTCTCCTCGGAGGGCACTGAAGCTTTCTTT. Supplemented by reference TRBV5-1 and TRBJ1-1, the full variable domain reads KAGVTQTPRYLIKTRGQQVTLSCSPISGHRSVSWYQQTPGQGLQFLFEYFSETQRNKGNFPGRFSGRQFSNSRSEMNVSTLELGDSALYLCASSFRVSSEGTEAFFGQGTRLTVV.

The chain combines TRBV7-2 with TRBJ2-5; no reliable D call. Trimming removed 3 bases from V and 2 bases from J, with 7 bases in between. The CDR3 is made up of 13 amino acids. The germline V gene encodes CDR1 SGHTA and CDR2 FQGNSA. The CDR3 nucleotides are TGTGCCAGCAGCTTCACGGAGCAAGAGACCCAGTACTTC. Its protein product is CASSFTEQETQYF.

This clonotype was detected ten times or more. The chain recombines TRBV15 with TRBJ1-4, with D tentatively TRBD1 (5 bases). Trimming left V 5 bases short and J 0 bases short, with 16 bases between. The germline CDR1 and CDR2 sequences are LNHNV and YYDKDF (reference sequence). This CDR3 has 17 amino acids. CDR3 residues: CATSGGGPIATNEKLFF. The CDR3 DNA follows: TGTGCCACCAGCGGCGGGGGACCTATTGCAACTAATGAAAAACTGTTTTTT.

Only a few counts were recorded for this clonotype. The chain is built from TRBV4-3 and TRBJ2-1; TRBD2 matches at 11 bases. The V and J ends lost 3 bases and 8 bases, in that order; junction bases with no gene match: 9. The CDR3 is 16 amino acids. Per germline, CDR1 LGHNA and CDR2 YSLEER. The CDR3 protein is CASSQRTSGPADEQFF. The CDR3 coding sequence is TGCGCCAGCAGCCAGAGGACTAGCGGGCCGGCCGATGAGCAGTTCTTC.